The 30 T cell receptor beta chains below come from one sample, sequenced in a study of T-cell reconstitution after alpha-beta-depleted transplantation in children. As it was prepared, the TCRbeta library received unique molecular identifiers. TCRdb reprocessed the PCR reads via MiXCR and lists one record per CDR3 protein. This sample has approximately 290,000 distinct CDR3 sequences, with around a tenth found just once. The sequenced sample was peripheral blood, obtained 180 days after TCRalphabeta/CD19-depleted stem cell transplant. The origin of the receptors is a male patient between 2 and 10 years old who had a stem cell transplant for chronic granulomatous disease, so the T cells may come from the graft donor.

The table lists this clonotype with many counts. The chain combines TRBV9 with TRBJ2-7; D possibly corresponds to TRBD1 (6 bases). Germline CDR1 SGDLS, CDR2 YYNGEE. Trimming cost V 0 bases and J 6 bases, with 10 bases left between them. There are 13 residues in the CDR3. In nucleotides, the CDR3 is TGTGCCAGCAGCGTAGGTTGGGGGCTCGAGCAGTACTTC. Protein product: CASSVGWGLEQYF.

The chain is built from TRBV6-4 and TRBJ2-1, with D hard to call. CDR3 length equals 12 residues. Germline V gives CDR1 MRHNA, CDR2 SNTAGT. Trimming removed 9 bases at V and 1 base at J, with 7 bases between. DNA of the CDR3: TGTGCCAGTGACCTATCCTACAATGAGCAGTTCTTC. Encoded protein: CASDLSYNEQFF.

Turning to this clonotype: Just one base apart from a much larger clone, this may be a read error. V and J are TRBV12-3 or TRBV12-4 and TRBJ2-2; perhaps D is TRBD1 or TRBD2 (5 bases each). The CDR3 has 15 amino acids. CDR3 region: CASSRPGPHTGEPFF. CDR3 coding DNA: TGTGCCAGCAGTCGACCGGGACCCCACACCGGGGAGCCGTTTTTT.

Comment on this clonotype: One base away lies a much larger clone, so this may be a sequencing read error. V usage is TRBV10-3 and J usage is TRBJ1-2; D possibly corresponds to TRBD1 (6 bases). The germline V gene encodes CDR1 ENHRY and CDR2 SYGVKD. This CDR3 region has 12 residues. Trimming left V 5 bases short and J 12 bases short, with 16 bases between. This chain's CDR3 is CAISPGVLGDTF. The CDR3 DNA is TGTGCCATCAGTCCAGGGGTTTTGGGCGACACCTTC.

This clonotype was seen repeatedly, ten times or more. The chain joins TRBV29-1 to TRBJ2-7; 10 nucleotides match TRBD1. Germline V gene sequence: CDR1 SQVTM, CDR2 ANQGSEA. This CDR3 comprises 15 residues. J gave up 2 bases and V 1 base, and 5 bases lay outside the gene matches. The CDR3 region is CSVEVVGTGAYEQYF. In DNA, the CDR3 is TGCAGCGTTGAAGTTGTCGGGACAGGGGCCTACGAGCAGTACTTC.

In its sample, this clonotype was seen many times. The chain is built from TRBV7-2 and TRBJ2-7; D unresolved. Germline CDR1 and CDR2: SGHTA and FQGNSA. There are 13 residues in the CDR3. Trimming shortened V by 2 bases and J by 1 base, and 6 bases separated the two germline ends. The CDR3: CASSLLGSYEQYF. DNA of the CDR3: TGTGCCAGCAGCTTACTAGGGTCCTACGAGCAGTACTTC.

This clonotype has only a few counts. One junction end disagrees with the germline gene, perhaps due to a read error. This chain links TRBV18 with TRBJ2-2, with D hard to call. This CDR3 region has 14 residues. CDR1 KGHSH and CDR2 LQKENI come from the germline V gene. In nucleotides, the CDR3 is TGTGCCAGCTTCAAGACTCCGAACACTGGGGAGCTGTTTTTT. Amino acids: CASFKTPNTGELFF.

The sample holds many counts of this clonotype. The rearrangement uses TRBV28 and TRBJ1-4; D remains ambiguous. The germline V and J ends were trimmed by 6 bases and 6 bases, with 11 bases remaining between them. The CDR3 length is 13 residues. The germline V gene encodes CDR1 MDHEN and CDR2 SYDVKM. The CDR3 nucleotides read TGTGCCAGCAGCGGACCCAAGCATGAAAAACTGTTTTTT. Its translation: CASSGPKHEKLFF.

This clonotype was seen at least ten times. The chain uses TRBV5-1 and TRBJ2-3, with D possibly being TRBD2 (6 bases). This CDR3 has 13 residues. Per the germline V gene, CDR1 is SGHRS and CDR2 is YFSETQ. Trimming left V 1 base short and J 9 bases short, with 12 bases between. The CDR3 loop reads CASSLRLDDTQYF. The CDR3 coding sequence is TGCGCCAGCAGCTTGAGACTAGACGACACGCAGTATTTT.

The chain carries TRBV6-5 and TRBJ1-2; perhaps TRBD1 as D (6 bases). Germline-derived CDR1 and CDR2 are MNHEY and SVGAGI. This CDR3 has 15 amino acids. The ends were cut back, 4 bases at V and 0 bases at J, with 12 bases in the middle. Here the CDR3 DNA reads TGTGCCAGCAGTTCCGGACAGACTGCTAACTATGGCTACACCTTC. This gives the protein CASSSGQTANYGYTF.

This clonotype was counted many times. The rearrangement uses TRBV15 and TRBJ2-5; perhaps TRBD2 as D (6 bases). The V end was cut by 0 bases, the J end by 4 bases, with 18 bases between. Germline lookup yields CDR1 LNHNV and CDR2 YYDKDF (reference sequence). The CDR3 covers 17 residues. DNA of the CDR3: TGTGCCACCAGCAGAGAGACGACAACAGAAGCGGGAGAGACCCAGTACTTC. It encodes CATSRETTTEAGETQYF.

The chain is built from TRBV5-1 and TRBJ2-3; D assignment may be TRBD1 or TRBD2 (6 bases each). Germline-derived CDR1 and CDR2 are SGHRS and YFSETQ. V lost 5 bases and J lost 0, with 13 bases in between. The CDR3 is 15 amino acids. CDR3: CASRLGGPSTDTQYF. CDR3 bases: TGCGCCAGCAGGCTGGGGGGCCCCAGCACAGATACGCAGTATTTT. Combining the CDR3 with reference TRBV5-1 and TRBJ2-3 gives the whole variable domain KAGVTQTPRYLIKTRGQQVTLSCSPISGHRSVSWYQQTPGQGLQFLFEYFSETQRNKGNFPGRFSGRQFSNSRSEMNVSTLELGDSALYLCASRLGGPSTDTQYFGPGTRLTVL.

Ten or more counts support this clonotype. The genes are TRBV20-1 and TRBJ1-1; D not resolved. Per germline, CDR1 DFQATT and CDR2 SNEGSKA (reference sequence). The CDR3 sequence is 13 residues long. V gave up 6 bases and J gave up 0 bases, with 11 bases separating them. CDR3 region: CSAFRTVNTEAFF. For the CDR3, the DNA is TGCAGTGCGTTTCGAACAGTGAACACTGAAGCTTTCTTT.

At least ten counts were recorded for this clonotype. The V call is TRBV28, the J call TRBJ2-2; D gene unclear. The CDR3 is made up of 19 amino acids. Germline values: CDR1 MDHEN, CDR2 SYDVKM. Trimming took off 1 base at V and 6 bases at J, with 24 bases between the two ends. CDR3 sequence: CASSLYRVGWSGDAGELFF. CDR3 DNA sequence: TGTGCCAGCAGTTTATATCGAGTCGGATGGTCCGGCGATGCCGGGGAGCTGTTTTTT. Supplemented by reference TRBV28 and TRBJ2-2, the full variable domain reads DVKVTQSSRYLVKRTGEKVFLECVQDMDHENMFWYRQDPGLGLRLIYFSYDVKMKEKGDIPEGYSVSREKKERFSLILESASTNQTSMYLCASSLYRVGWSGDAGELFFGEGSRLTVL.

There are many counts of this clonotype. The chain combines TRBV28 with TRBJ2-1; no definite D call. CDR3 size: 13 residues. CDR1 and CDR2 (germline): MDHEN, SYDVKM. With 8 bases removed from V and 5 bases from J, the gap between germline ends came to 13 bases. CDR3 loop: CASGRTADNEQFF. The DNA for the CDR3 is TGTGCCAGCGGACGAACCGCGGACAATGAGCAGTTCTTC.

This clonotype was seen ten or more times. The rearrangement uses TRBV10-3 and TRBJ2-6; the D gene is possibly TRBD1 (5 bases). Germline assignment: CDR1 ENHRY and CDR2 SYGVKD. The CDR3 extends over 14 amino acids. V was pared by 7 bases and J by 0 bases, with 7 bases between. The CDR3 sequence is CAIMDNSGANVLTF. CDR3 bases: TGTGCCATCATGGACAACTCTGGGGCCAACGTCCTGACTTTC.

This clonotype was detected many times. This chain links TRBV6-1 with TRBJ2-2; D might be TRBD1 or TRBD2, each matching 6 bases. Germline loops: CDR1 MNHNS, CDR2 SASEGT. The CDR3 extends over 15 amino acids. V lost 6 bases and J 2 bases, leaving 13 bases between the germline ends. The DNA of the CDR3 is TGTGCCAGCAGCCCGGGGGCGGTAAACACCGGGGAGCTGTTTTTT. The encoded protein is CASSPGAVNTGELFF.

This clonotype was recorded many times. The chain uses TRBV7-9 and TRBJ2-3, with TRBD2 matching over 11 bases. Germline V gene lookup returns CDR1 SEHNR and CDR2 FQNEAQ (reference sequence). The CDR3 loop spans 17 amino acids. The junction had 10 bases not matched to a gene; V was cut back by 4 bases and J by 4 bases. CDR3 residues: CASSSTRTSGRADTQYF. DNA of the CDR3: TGTGCCAGCAGCTCCACACGGACTAGCGGGCGCGCAGATACGCAGTATTTT.

Details on this clonotype: An end of the junction differs from the germline gene, which may be a read error. This chain connects TRBV20-1 to TRBJ2-7; the match to TRBD2 covers 7 bases. This CDR3 is 16 amino acids long. Germline V lookup: CDR1 DFQATT, CDR2 SNEGSKA (reference sequence). The CDR3 reads CTARPLRGGVNYEQYF. DNA for the CDR3: TGCACTGCTCGCCCCCTTCGGGGAGGGGTAAACTACGAGCAGTACTTC.

The CDR3 DNA reads as TGTGCCAGCAGTTTAGCGTCAACTACCGGGGAGCTGTTTTTT. Protein product: CASSLASTTGELFF. This chain uses TRBV27 with TRBJ2-2, with D unclear. The CDR3 spans 14 residues. Trimming cost V 2 bases and J 5 bases, with 9 bases left between them. Germline CDR1 and CDR2: MNHEY and SMNVEV (reference sequence).

This clonotype appeared many times. The chain links TRBV12-3 or TRBV12-4 to TRBJ1-6, with D possibly being TRBD1 (6 bases). This CDR3 contains 15 residues. Trimming removed 2 bases from V and 7 bases from J, with 12 bases in between. The CDR3 DNA reads as TGTGCCAGCAGTTTAATGACAGGCGAAAATTCACCCCTCCACTTT. Translated, it gives CASSLMTGENSPLHF.

This clonotype showed up many times. V usage is TRBV12-3 or TRBV12-4 and J usage is TRBJ2-1; 14 positions match TRBD2. V lost 5 bases, J lost 8 bases, and 2 bases stayed unmatched. This CDR3 spans 14 amino acids. The CDR3 sequence is CASSGLAGGYEQFF. The CDR3 nucleotides read TGTGCCAGCAGTGGACTAGCGGGAGGATATGAGCAGTTCTTC.

This clonotype was observed a handful of times. V gene TRBV19 combines with J gene TRBJ2-2; TRBD1 is a possible D gene (5 bases). CDR1 LNHDA and CDR2 SQIVND come from the germline V gene (reference sequence). Trimming left V 7 bases short and J 3 bases short, with 18 bases between. The length of the CDR3 is 16 residues. The CDR3 DNA is TGTGCCAGTAAAAATAATTGGGCCAGGGACACCGGGGAGCTGTTTTTT. It encodes CASKNNWARDTGELFF.

Many counts were recorded for this clonotype. This chain uses TRBV5-1 with TRBJ2-1, with 9 bases matching TRBD1. The CDR3 has 15 amino acids. With V trimmed by 6 bases and J by 6 bases, 10 bases remained unmatched. The germline gives CDR1 SGHRS, CDR2 YFSETQ. CDR3 coding DNA: TGCGCCAGCACGTCACGGACAGGGGTTTTCAATGAGCAGTTCTTC. It translates to CASTSRTGVFNEQFF. Full variable domain (missing parts from reference TRBV5-1 and TRBJ2-1): KAGVTQTPRYLIKTRGQQVTLSCSPISGHRSVSWYQQTPGQGLQFLFEYFSETQRNKGNFPGRFSGRQFSNSRSEMNVSTLELGDSALYLCASTSRTGVFNEQFFGPGTRLTVL.

This clonotype has ten or more counts. The rearrangement links TRBV7-2 to TRBJ2-7; perhaps D is TRBD1 or TRBD2 (5 bases each). V was shortened by 1 base and J by 2 bases, with 18 bases between the two germline ends. CDR3 size: 17 residues. Germline CDR1 SGHTA, CDR2 FQGNSA. The CDR3 DNA follows: TGTGCCAGCAGCTTAGGGAGTTCGGGGCGCTTAGCCTACGAGCAGTACTTC. Protein sequence: CASSLGSSGRLAYEQYF.

Many counts were recorded for this clonotype. CDR3 protein: CSASVASGAETQYF. CDR3 bases: TGCAGTGCTAGTGTCGCTAGCGGGGCAGAGACCCAGTACTTC. This rearrangement joins TRBV20-1 to TRBJ2-5; 9 bases agree with TRBD2. With 3 bases clipped from V and 4 bases from J, the junction kept 6 bases outside the gene matches. This CDR3 contains 14 residues. In germline, CDR1 is DFQATT, CDR2 SNEGSKA (reference sequence).

This clonotype was counted many times. V and J are TRBV27 and TRBJ2-3; TRBD2 aligns across 8 bases. The CDR3 is 15 amino acids. Trimming at V came to 6 bases and at J to 5 bases, leaving 10 bases not matched to a gene. Germline V gives CDR1 MNHEY, CDR2 SMNVEV (reference sequence). CDR3 amino acids: CASSVRGEGRDTQYF. DNA of the CDR3: TGTGCCAGCAGCGTGCGGGGGGAGGGAAGAGATACGCAGTATTTT.

This clonotype was recorded at least ten times. V is TRBV12-3 or TRBV12-4 and J is TRBJ2-1; tentative D call: TRBD1 (6 bases). V was cut by 3 bases and J by 2 bases, with 20 bases left in between. The CDR3 loop spans 18 amino acids. DNA of the CDR3: TGTGCCAGCAGTTTCAGCGGTCGGGTGGGGGCGGCCTACAATGAGCAGTTCTTC. Translated, it gives CASSFSGRVGAAYNEQFF.

Ten or more counts support this clonotype. J is TRBJ1-1 and V is TRBV28; D is possibly TRBD1 (5 bases). V was cut by 4 bases and J by 8 bases, with 11 bases left in between. The germline gives CDR1 MDHEN, CDR2 SYDVKM. This CDR3 region has 12 residues. Here the CDR3 DNA reads TGTGCCAGCAGTTCTAGGGGCGAAGAAGCTTTCTTT. Translated: CASSSRGEEAFF.

This clonotype was seen many times. The rearrangement joins TRBV21-1 to TRBJ1-3; TRBD1 was called by the table and not checked on the DNA. TRBV21-1 is flagged as a pseudogene. There are 18 residues in the CDR3. The CDR3: CASSKNRGSGLSGNTIYF. CDR3 nucleotides: TGTGCCAGCAGCAAGAACAGGGGCTCCGGGCTCTCTGGAAACACCATATATTTT.